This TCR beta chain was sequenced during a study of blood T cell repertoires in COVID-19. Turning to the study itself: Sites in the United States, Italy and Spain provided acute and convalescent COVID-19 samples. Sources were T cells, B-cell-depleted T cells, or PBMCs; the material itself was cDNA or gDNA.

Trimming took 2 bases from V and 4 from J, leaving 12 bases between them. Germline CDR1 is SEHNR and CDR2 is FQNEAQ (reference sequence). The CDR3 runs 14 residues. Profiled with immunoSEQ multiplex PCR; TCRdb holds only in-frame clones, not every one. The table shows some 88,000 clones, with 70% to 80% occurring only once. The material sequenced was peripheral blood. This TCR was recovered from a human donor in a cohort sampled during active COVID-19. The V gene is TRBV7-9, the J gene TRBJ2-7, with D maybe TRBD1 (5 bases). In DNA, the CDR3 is TGTGCCAGCAGCTTATCGAGGACATCGTACGAGCAGTACTTC. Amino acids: CASSLSRTSYEQYF.